Following are 8 T cell receptor beta chains from one sample sequenced in a study of blood T cell repertoires in COVID-19. The protocol was immunoSEQ multiplex PCR, while the TCRdb copy is restricted to in-frame clones and leaves out a portion. The data show 250,000 to 350,000 clones, 92% seen once. Sequenced material: PBMCs or T cells enriched from blood (not recorded which). Receptor source: a woman in her twenties or thirties who had recovered from COVID-19.

This clone was counted a few times. The rearrangement joins TRBV28 to TRBJ1-2; no reliable D call. V lost 9 bases to trimming and J lost 8 bases, with 22 bases between them. Germline values: CDR1 MDHEN, CDR2 SYDVKM. The CDR3 consists of 14 residues. CDR3 coding DNA: TGTGCCAGTTACCCTTCCGACTTTGTGAAGGGCTACACCTTC. It codes for CASYPSDFVKGYTF.

The chain recombines TRBV7-3 with TRBJ2-1; TRBD2 matches 8 bases. The trim removed 1 base at V and 6 bases at J, leaving 2 bases unmatched. This CDR3 is 14 amino acids long. Germline V CDR1 and CDR2: SGHTA, FQGTGA. The CDR3, as DNA: TGTGCCAGCAGCTTAAGCGGGGGGACCAATGAGCAGTTCTTC. This sequence encodes CASSLSGGTNEQFF.

This chain uses TRBV12-5 with TRBJ1-5; the D is unclear. V shed 2 bases and J shed 5 bases, with 7 bases lying between them. CDR1 LGHNT and CDR2 FRNRAP come from the germline V gene. The CDR3 sequence is 13 residues long. CDR3 residues: CASGLSPDQPQHF. The CDR3, as DNA: TGTGCTAGTGGTTTGTCCCCCGATCAGCCCCAGCATTTT.

V gene TRBV5-4 combines with J gene TRBJ2-1, with D possibly being TRBD1 (6 bases). The CDR3 is made up of 16 amino acids. V lost 1 base and J lost 2, with 13 bases in between. Germline V CDR1 and CDR2: SGHNT, YYREEE (reference sequence). The DNA of the CDR3 is TGTGCCAGCAGCTTGATGGCACAGGGCACCTACAATGAGCAGTTCTTC. Its protein is CASSLMAQGTYNEQFF.

As concerns this clone: One junction end does not reproduce the germline sequence, and a read error may be involved. The V gene is TRBV7-7, the J gene TRBJ1-4; D is ambiguous. Germline V gene sequence: CDR1 SSHAT, CDR2 FNYEAQ (reference sequence). The CDR3 sequence is 15 residues long. The CDR3 spells CASSLGSGPNEKLFF. CDR3 DNA sequence: TGTGCTAGCAGCTTAGGCTCCGGTCCTAATGAAAAACTGTTTTTT.

V is TRBV18 and J is TRBJ2-4; D gene unclear. The CDR3 length is 16 residues. Germline values: CDR1 KGHSH, CDR2 LQKENI. V lost 0 bases, J lost 0 bases, and 9 bases lay in between. CDR3 nucleotides: TGTGCCAGCTCACCACCGGGCACCTTAGCCAAAAACATTCAGTACTTC. As protein: CASSPPGTLAKNIQYF.

This clone is a singleton in its sample. J is TRBJ1-1 and V is TRBV9; D uncertain. Deletions cut 4 bases from V and 0 bases from J, with 10 bases between. Germline V CDR1 and CDR2: SGDLS, YYNGEE. The CDR3 totals 14 residues. DNA of the CDR3: TGTGCCAGCAGCATGACTGCCATGAACACTGAAGCTTTCTTT. As protein: CASSMTAMNTEAFF.

This chain links TRBV5-1 with TRBJ1-2, with 8 bases fitting TRBD1. This CDR3 has 16 residues. CDR1 and CDR2 from the germline V gene are SGHRS and YFSETQ. V was pared by 4 bases and J by 0 bases, with 8 bases of the junction left unmatched. The CDR3 here is CASSLGTGGPNYGYTF. DNA for the CDR3: TGCGCCAGCAGCCTGGGAACAGGGGGTCCTAACTATGGCTACACCTTC. The whole variable domain, filled in from reference TRBV5-1 and TRBJ1-2, reads KAGVTQTPRYLIKTRGQQVTLSCSPISGHRSVSWYQQTPGQGLQFLFEYFSETQRNKGNFPGRFSGRQFSNSRSEMNVSTLELGDSALYLCASSLGTGGPNYGYTFGSGTRLTVV.